Listed below are T cell receptor beta chains from one sample, sequenced in a study of monozygotic twins with inflammatory bowel disease. TCRdb re-called the 5' RACE reads and catalogs CDR3 proteins one per entry, DNA excluded. The table counts about 200,000 distinct CDR3 sequences; more than 7.5% lies in the top ten. Sequenced input: blood. These receptors were taken from a human donor with ulcerative colitis or Crohn's disease, or a healthy co-twin of an affected twin (not recorded which). CDR3s include the opening cysteine and the closing phenylalanine or tryptophan.

TRBJ1-3 | TRBV7-6 | CASSPGPNSGNTIYF
TRBJ2-5 | TRBV20-1 | CSASSSSRRETQYF
TRBJ2-2 | TRBV20-1 | CSAEGHPTGELFF
TRBJ2-1 | TRBV7-7 | CASSLSGIGEQFF
TRBJ2-3 | TRBV29-1 | CSVYGVGGGLVDTQYF
TRBJ1-2 | TRBV19 | CASSMGILGYTF
TRBJ2-1 | TRBV27 | CASSPRLGPGFF
TRBJ2-7 | TRBV2 | CAIQGDDDSYEQYF
TRBJ1-4 | TRBV12-3/TRBV12-4 | CASSPSGTELFF
TRBJ2-7 | TRBV5-1 | CASSLTGIPSYEQYF
TRBJ2-1 | TRBV2 | CASRGAYRNEQFF
TRBJ1-4 | TRBV29-1 | CSVVSGVKGKLFF
TRBJ2-3 | TRBV4-2 | CASSQEYAGGTDTQYF
TRBJ1-1 | TRBV12-3/TRBV12-4 | CASSPGHGGTEAFF
TRBJ2-3 | TRBV3-1 | CASSQDVSSEDTQYF
TRBJ2-7 | TRBV5-1 | CASSLDGQGLSEQYF
TRBJ2-7 | TRBV19 | CASSDSQSSYEQYF
TRBJ1-1 | TRBV12-3/TRBV12-4 | CASSPRYGTEAFF
TRBJ1-5 | TRBV19 | CASSIREDSNQPQHF
TRBJ2-4 | TRBV6-6 | CASRGGAKNIQYF
TRBJ2-3 | TRBV20-1 | CSAPRVGADTQYF
TRBJ1-1 | TRBV6-6 | CASRGTGRLPEAFF
TRBJ1-2 | TRBV19 | CASSTGYGGSYGYTF
TRBJ2-5 | TRBV7-3 | CASSSSGSGGETQYF
TRBJ1-1 | TRBV10-3 | CAISDPDRGTEAFF
TRBJ2-1 | TRBV5-1 | CASSLEAGAVEDEQFF
TRBJ1-4 | TRBV6-1 | CASNPIGQVSEKLFF
TRBJ2-2 | TRBV11-2 | CASSLEVGGVYTGELFF
TRBJ2-3 | TRBV7-2 | CASSRTSGSPDTQYF
TRBJ1-1 | TRBV27 | CASSGLTGANTEAFF
TRBJ1-1 | TRBV12-3/TRBV12-4 | CATLQVGTEAFF
TRBJ1-5 | TRBV9 | CASSVTGGEGQPQHF
TRBJ1-1 | TRBV12-3/TRBV12-4 | CASSSSGGANTEAFF
TRBJ2-3 | TRBV2 | CASRDRGKVGDTQYF
TRBJ1-2 | TRBV18 | CASSQTNSGSGYTF
TRBJ2-7 | TRBV4-3 | CASSQDSSDRGHEQYF
TRBJ2-7 | TRBV2 | CASSEVAEQYF
TRBJ2-5 | TRBV7-2 | CASSLGPPTGGQETQYF
TRBJ1-2 | TRBV4-1 | CASSQDRKVWGYTF
TRBJ1-2 | TRBV29-1 | CSVLGGSGGYTF
TRBJ1-2 | TRBV5-1 | CASSATGQGMSYGYTF
TRBJ2-2 | TRBV12-3/TRBV12-4 | CASSLVNAGMGGELFF
TRBJ2-5 | TRBV20-1 | CSANRGGETQYF
TRBJ1-1 | TRBV5-1 | CASSGTGDTEAFF
TRBJ1-2 | TRBV29-1 | CSVELVNYGYTF
TRBJ2-1 | TRBV20-1 | CSAGLAGGNEQFF
TRBJ1-2 | TRBV15 | CATTPQGAGGYTF
TRBJ2-1 | TRBV12-3/TRBV12-4 | CASSFQGILFF
TRBJ2-3 | TRBV28 | CASQTWAEGATDTQYF
TRBJ2-1 | TRBV25-1 | CASSPMGNEQFF